Below, 25 T cell receptor beta chains from the same sample are listed, as sequenced in a study of blood T cell repertoires in COVID-19. The protocol was immunoSEQ multiplex PCR, while the TCRdb copy is restricted to in-frame clones and leaves out a portion. The sample comprises 200,000 to 300,000 clones, 65% to 90% of which are singletons, and roughly 1.8% rests with the top ten. Sequencing was carried out using peripheral blood. The receptors were sampled from a man aged 30 to 45 with active or convalescent COVID-19.

V usage is TRBV7-2 and J usage is TRBJ1-1; D possibly corresponds to TRBD1 (6 bases). Germline values: CDR1 SGHTA, CDR2 FQGNSA. Between the trimmed V and J ends, which lost 2 bases and 6 bases, there was a span of 13 bases. The CDR3 totals 14 residues. Here the CDR3 DNA reads TGTGCCAGCAGCTTAAACAGGGTGAATGCTGAAGCTTTCTTT. Its protein is CASSLNRVNAEAFF.

This chain joins TRBV19 and TRBJ1-5; D is possibly TRBD1 (5 bases). The CDR3 totals 13 residues. Germline loops: CDR1 LNHDA, CDR2 SQIVND (reference sequence). The germline V and J ends were trimmed by 5 bases and 2 bases, with 7 bases remaining between them. CDR3 sequence (DNA): TGTGCCAGTAGTGACAGACGCAATCAGCCCCAGCATTTT. Residues: CASSDRRNQPQHF.

The chain joins TRBV3-1 (or the pseudogene TRBV3-2) to TRBJ1-4; D gene uncertain. The germline CDR1 and CDR2 sequences are LGHDT and YNNKEL (reference sequence). The CDR3 sequence is 15 residues long. Trimming stripped 4 bases from V and 0 bases from J, with 9 bases between. The CDR3 region is CASSPASATNEKLFF. As DNA, the CDR3 is TGTGCCAGCAGCCCCGCTAGTGCAACTAATGAAAAACTGTTTTTT.

This chain connects TRBV19 to TRBJ1-5, with D uncertain. The V end was cut by 4 bases, the J end by 0 bases, with 10 bases between. Per germline, CDR1 LNHDA and CDR2 SQIVND (reference sequence). The CDR3 covers 15 residues. The CDR3 DNA reads as TGTGCCAGTAGTAGGCAGGAAAATAGCAATCAGCCCCAGCATTTT. This sequence encodes CASSRQENSNQPQHF.

This clone was detected ten times or more. The chain carries TRBV27 and TRBJ2-2; tentatively, D is TRBD1 (5 bases). The length of the CDR3 is 14 residues. CDR1 is MNHEY and CDR2 is SMNVEV in the germline V gene (reference sequence). Between the trimmed V and J ends, which lost 3 bases and 5 bases, there was a span of 10 bases. CDR3 DNA: TGTGCCAGCAGTTTGCAGGGTCGGACCGGGGAGCTGTTTTTT. It translates to CASSLQGRTGELFF.

The chain combines TRBV4-3 with TRBJ2-5, with 9 nucleotides matching TRBD2. Germline values: CDR1 LGHNA, CDR2 YSLEER. Trimming at V came to 0 bases and at J to 5 bases, leaving 10 bases not matched to a gene. The CDR3 runs to 17 residues. Written as DNA, the CDR3 is TGCGCCAGCAGCCAAGATCGGTTAGCGGGGGCTTTGGAGACCCAGTACTTC. Translated, it gives CASSQDRLAGALETQYF.

This clone was counted a few times. The genes are TRBV20-1 and TRBJ1-2, with D tentatively TRBD1 (6 bases). The CDR3 consists of 11 residues. V dropped 5 bases and J dropped 8 bases, with 12 bases sitting between them. Germline V lookup: CDR1 DFQATT, CDR2 SNEGSKA (reference sequence). The CDR3 reads CSAGHREGYTF. The CDR3, as DNA: TGCAGTGCTGGCCACAGGGAAGGCTACACCTTC.

This rearrangement joins TRBV5-4 to TRBJ2-7; 10 positions agree with TRBD1. The J segment lost 3 bases and the V segment lost 3 bases, leaving 6 bases of the junction unmatched. Germline V gene sequence: CDR1 SGHNT, CDR2 YYREEE (reference sequence). The CDR3 totals 15 residues. For the CDR3, the DNA is TGTGCCAGCAGCTCGGGACAGGGGATAGGCTACGAGCAGTACTTC. It yields the protein CASSSGQGIGYEQYF.

CDR3 protein: CASSTSEELFF. CDR3 nucleotide sequence: TGTGCCAGCAGCACTAGCGAGGAGCTGTTTTTT. The chain uses TRBV12-3 or TRBV12-4 and TRBJ2-2; 7 bases map to TRBD2. The CDR3 contains 11 residues. Trimming removed 6 bases from V and 10 bases from J; junction bases left unmatched: 2.

The sample holds one count of this clone. The chain has TRBV19 and TRBJ1-1; 9 bases are shared with TRBD1. With V trimmed by 5 bases and J by 7 bases, 11 bases remained unmatched. CDR1 LNHDA and CDR2 SQIVND come from the germline V gene (reference sequence). The CDR3 length is 15 residues. This CDR3 reads CASSVRPGTGIEAFF. The CDR3 DNA reads as TGTGCCAGTAGTGTCCGTCCCGGGACAGGGATTGAAGCTTTCTTT.

The chain joins TRBV3-1 (or the pseudogene TRBV3-2) to TRBJ1-1; D is unclear. The CDR3 runs to 15 residues. V lost 0 bases and J lost 1, with 9 bases in between. Germline-derived CDR1 and CDR2 are LGHDT and YNNKEL (reference sequence). CDR3 loop: CASSQDLTGNTEAFF. For the CDR3, the DNA is TGTGCCAGCAGCCAAGATCTAACGGGGAACACTGAAGCTTTCTTT.

The V gene is TRBV5-1, the J gene TRBJ2-7, with D perhaps matching TRBD2 (6 bases). The CDR3 consists of 16 residues. In germline, CDR1 is SGHRS, CDR2 YFSETQ. Trimming removed 0 bases at V and 0 bases at J, with 13 bases between. CDR3 in DNA: TGCGCCAGCAGCTTGGACGCGGGGATGACCTCCTACGAGCAGTACTTC. It is translated as CASSLDAGMTSYEQYF.

The V gene is TRBV5-1, the J gene TRBJ2-3; 10 nucleotides agree with TRBD2. CDR3 length: 14 amino acids. The V segment lost 4 bases and the J segment 5 bases; nucleotides outside the gene matches: 4. Per the germline V gene, CDR1 is SGHRS and CDR2 is YFSETQ. The chain's CDR3 is CASSVPSGGDTQYF. In DNA form, the CDR3 reads TGCGCCAGCAGCGTCCCTAGCGGGGGAGATACGCAGTATTTT. Full variable domain (remainder filled in from reference TRBV5-1 and TRBJ2-3): KAGVTQTPRYLIKTRGQQVTLSCSPISGHRSVSWYQQTPGQGLQFLFEYFSETQRNKGNFPGRFSGRQFSNSRSEMNVSTLELGDSALYLCASSVPSGGDTQYFGPGTRLTVL.

The chain links TRBV24-1 to TRBJ2-3, with 11 bases matching TRBD2. Germline values: CDR1 KGHDR, CDR2 SFDVKD. The CDR3 covers 18 residues. The V gene end was trimmed by 4 bases and the J gene end by 0 bases; junction bases not matched to a gene: 8. CDR3 nucleotides: TGTGCCACCAGTGAATCTGGACTAGCGGGCACTAGCACAGATACGCAGTATTTT. It codes for CATSESGLAGTSTDTQYF.

This chain joins TRBV5-1 and TRBJ2-7; TRBD1 agrees at 7 bases. The CDR3 has 13 residues. CDR1 is SGHRS and CDR2 is YFSETQ in the germline V gene. J gave up 3 bases and V 2 bases, and 2 bases lay outside the gene matches. This chain's CDR3 is CASSFRGNYEQYF. The CDR3 DNA is TGCGCCAGCAGCTTCAGGGGGAACTACGAGCAGTACTTC. Filled out from reference TRBV5-1 and TRBJ2-7, the complete variable domain reads KAGVTQTPRYLIKTRGQQVTLSCSPISGHRSVSWYQQTPGQGLQFLFEYFSETQRNKGNFPGRFSGRQFSNSRSEMNVSTLELGDSALYLCASSFRGNYEQYFGPGTRLTVT.

V usage is TRBV7-3 and J usage is TRBJ2-2, with TRBD1 as a possible D gene (6 bases). CDR1 and CDR2 from the germline V gene are SGHTA and FQGTGA. The V gene lost 2 bases and the J gene lost 3 bases, with 13 bases spanning the gap. The CDR3 totals 16 residues. The CDR3 loop reads CASSLRTGFDTGELFF. In DNA form, the CDR3 reads TGTGCCAGCAGCTTACGAACAGGGTTTGACACCGGGGAGCTGTTTTTT. Full variable domain (outside the CDR3, taken from reference TRBV7-3 and TRBJ2-2): GAGVSQTPSNKVTEKGKYVELRCDPISGHTALYWYRQSLGQGPEFLIYFQGTGAADDSGLPNDRFFAVRPEGSVSTLKIQRTERGDSAVYLCASSLRTGFDTGELFFGEGSRLTVL.

This clone was picked up many times. The chain couples TRBV5-1 to TRBJ2-5; D not certain. This CDR3 is 11 amino acids long. Germline CDR1 SGHRS, CDR2 YFSETQ. V was pared by 6 bases and J by 5 bases, with 8 bases between. CDR3 protein: CASTLLETQYF. The CDR3, as DNA: TGCGCCAGCACCCTCCTTGAGACCCAGTACTTC.

The V gene is TRBV5-8, the J gene TRBJ2-7; maybe TRBD2 (6 bases). CDR3 size: 15 residues. The germline V and J ends were trimmed by 2 bases and 2 bases, with 14 bases remaining between them. CDR1 is SGHTS and CDR2 is YDEGEE in the germline V gene. The CDR3 protein is CASSLRDSYAYEQYF. Written as DNA, the CDR3 is TGTGCCAGCAGCTTAAGGGACTCCTATGCCTACGAGCAGTACTTC.

This clone was seen only a few times. The V call is TRBV10-2, the J call TRBJ1-1, with 8 nucleotides matching TRBD1. V lost 7 bases, J lost 7 bases, and 8 bases stayed unmatched. The CDR3 contains 13 residues. Germline V gene lookup returns CDR1 WSHSY and CDR2 SAAADI. The CDR3 DNA is TGCGCCAGCACTATGTTTGGGACAGGTGAAGCTTTCTTT. Protein sequence: CASTMFGTGEAFF.

The chain links TRBV5-1 to TRBJ1-2, with 7 bases identical to TRBD1. The CDR3 covers 15 residues. V lost 2 bases and J lost 3; bases outside the gene matches: 7. From germline, CDR1 is SGHRS and CDR2 YFSETQ. The CDR3 spells CASSLHRGSDYGYTF. CDR3 coding DNA: TGCGCCAGCAGCTTACACAGGGGATCGGACTATGGCTACACCTTC.

The rearrangement joins TRBV13 to TRBJ1-2; D is uncertain. Trimming took 11 bases from V and 7 from J, leaving 11 bases between them. The germline V gene has CDR1 PRHDT and CDR2 FYEKMQ (reference sequence). This CDR3 comprises 10 residues. The CDR3 loop reads CAGAAGGYTF. The CDR3 region has the DNA TGTGCCGGAGCCGCGGGTGGCTACACCTTC.

The V gene is TRBV5-5, the J gene TRBJ2-4; D remains ambiguous. The length of the CDR3 is 11 residues. Trimming removed 4 bases at V and 5 bases at J, with 4 bases between. Germline-derived CDR1 and CDR2 are SGHKS and YYEKEE (reference sequence). Written as DNA, the CDR3 is TGTGCCAGCAGCATAGAAAACATTCAGTACTTC. Encoded protein: CASSIENIQYF.

The V and J genes are TRBV6-5 and TRBJ1-2; perhaps TRBD1 as D (5 bases). The length of the CDR3 is 15 residues. Germline CDR1 reads MNHEY; CDR2 reads SVGAGI. Between the trimmed V and J ends, which lost 3 bases and 5 bases, there was a span of 16 bases. As DNA, the CDR3 is TGTGCCAGCAGTTATGGGGCCCCGGGAGAATATGGCTACACCTTC. Translated: CASSYGAPGEYGYTF.

The rearrangement links TRBV5-1 to TRBJ1-1; D possibly corresponds to TRBD1 (5 bases). Trimming removed 7 bases from V and 4 bases from J, with 20 bases in between. The CDR3 is 15 residues long. Germline loops: CDR1 SGHRS, CDR2 YFSETQ. The CDR3 DNA reads as TGCGCCAGCGCTATATATACCTCGGGGGTCACTGAAGCTTTCTTT. It is translated as CASAIYTSGVTEAFF.

J is TRBJ1-1 and V is TRBV5-8, with a tentative D call TRBD1 (5 bases). This CDR3 spans 14 amino acids. Germline V gene lookup returns CDR1 SGHTS and CDR2 YDEGEE. Trimming removed 4 bases from V and 0 bases from J, with 10 bases in between. The CDR3 DNA sequence: TGTGCCAGCAGCCTGACAGTTTTGAACACTGAAGCTTTCTTT. Encoded protein: CASSLTVLNTEAFF.